The rows below give T cell receptor beta chains drawn from one sample of a study of cytomegalovirus exposure and HLA in healthy donors. Some clones are missing from TCRdb's copy, which holds only in-frame ones; the method was immunoSEQ multiplex PCR. This table holds over 55,000 clones. Sequencing was performed on PBMCs. These receptors were collected from a male donor in good health and CMV-seronegative. CDR3s include the opening cysteine and the closing phenylalanine or tryptophan. The D gene is left open where the match is weak.

j_gene: TRBJ1-5
v_gene: TRBV6-1
d_gene: -
CDR3nt: TGTGCCAGCAGTTCACAGGGTGAAGTACAGCCCCAGCATTTT
CDR3aa: CASSSQGEVQPQHF

j_gene: TRBJ1-2
v_gene: TRBV5-1
d_gene: TRBD1
CDR3nt: TGCGCCAGCAGCCGGGGACAGGGATATGGAAACTATGGCTACACCTTC
CDR3aa: CASSRGQGYGNYGYTF

j_gene: TRBJ1-5
v_gene: TRBV5-1
d_gene: -
CDR3nt: TGCGCCAGCAGCCTCGGACAGAATCAGCCCCAGCATTTT
CDR3aa: CASSLGQNQPQHF

j_gene: TRBJ1-5
v_gene: TRBV29-1
d_gene: TRBD1
CDR3nt: TGCAGCGTTCAGACAGGGGGCGGGAATCAGCCCCAGCATTTT
CDR3aa: CSVQTGGGNQPQHF

j_gene: TRBJ2-6
v_gene: TRBV19
d_gene: -
CDR3nt: TGTGCCAGTAGTATAGTGAGTATTTTCCTCTCTGGGGCCAACGTCCTGACTTTC
CDR3aa: CASSIVSIFLSGANVLTF

j_gene: TRBJ1-1
v_gene: TRBV30
d_gene: -
CDR3nt: TGTGCCTGGAGTGTAGAAGGCTGGGCAGGGTTGGACACTGAAGCTTTCTTT
CDR3aa: CAWSVEGWAGLDTEAFF

j_gene: TRBJ2-6
v_gene: TRBV2
d_gene: TRBD2
CDR3nt: TGTGCCAGCAGTGGTACTAGCGGGGTAGCTCGGGCCAACGTCCTGACTTTC
CDR3aa: CASSGTSGVARANVLTF

j_gene: TRBJ2-7
v_gene: TRBV6-5
d_gene: -
CDR3nt: TGTGCCAGCAGCCCTACTAGCTACTCCTACGAGCAGTACTTC
CDR3aa: CASSPTSYSYEQYF

j_gene: TRBJ1-3
v_gene: TRBV4-3
d_gene: TRBD1
CDR3nt: TGCGCCAGCAGCCTTAATATTCAGGGGGCTCAACGCCCCCATTTT
CDR3aa: CASSLNIQGAQRPHF

j_gene: TRBJ1-6
v_gene: TRBV4-1
d_gene: -
CDR3nt: TGCGCCAGCAGCCTGGGACTGCTCGAGGAGGGCTCACCCCTCCACTTT
CDR3aa: CASSLGLLEEGSPLHF

j_gene: TRBJ2-2
v_gene: TRBV11-3
d_gene: -
CDR3nt: TGTGCCAGCACCGCCTTAGGAGGGGGCTCGGGCACCGGGGAGCTGTTTTTT
CDR3aa: CASTALGGGSGTGELFF

j_gene: TRBJ1-4
v_gene: TRBV28
d_gene: -
CDR3nt: TGTGCCAGCAGTTCGTCATCACAGGCGCAGGAAAAACTGTTTTTT
CDR3aa: CASSSSSQAQEKLFF

j_gene: TRBJ2-3
v_gene: TRBV25-1
d_gene: TRBD2
CDR3nt: TGTGCCAGCAGCCGAACTAGCGGGGGGGCCGCGGATACGCAGTATTTT
CDR3aa: CASSRTSGGAADTQYF

j_gene: TRBJ2-1
v_gene: TRBV29-1
d_gene: -
CDR3nt: TGCAGCGTTGGCAACAGGGAGAATGAGCAGTTCTTC
CDR3aa: CSVGNRENEQFF

j_gene: TRBJ2-5
v_gene: TRBV7-9
d_gene: -
CDR3nt: TGTGCCAGCAGCTTAGACACTAGCACCGAGACCCAGTACTTC
CDR3aa: CASSLDTSTETQYF

j_gene: TRBJ1-6
v_gene: TRBV19
d_gene: TRBD1
CDR3nt: TGTGCCAGTAGTCCAACGGGACAGCTCAATTCACCCCTCCACTTT
CDR3aa: CASSPTGQLNSPLHF

j_gene: TRBJ2-7
v_gene: TRBV29-1
d_gene: -
CDR3nt: TGCAGCGTTGAAGGGCAGAGCGCCTACGAGCAGTACTTC
CDR3aa: CSVEGQSAYEQYF

j_gene: TRBJ2-3
v_gene: TRBV13
d_gene: TRBD2
CDR3nt: TGTGCCAGCAGCTTAAGCGGGGGGCCGTCAAAGGATACGCAGTATTTT
CDR3aa: CASSLSGGPSKDTQYF

j_gene: TRBJ2-3
v_gene: TRBV7-3
d_gene: -
CDR3nt: TGTGCCAGCAGCTTAACCCGGGGGAGAACAGATACGCAGTATTTT
CDR3aa: CASSLTRGRTDTQYF

j_gene: TRBJ2-7
v_gene: TRBV7-2
d_gene: -
CDR3nt: TGTGCCAGCAGCTTACGGGGCGAGCAGTACTTC
CDR3aa: CASSLRGEQYF

j_gene: TRBJ1-1
v_gene: TRBV28
d_gene: -
CDR3nt: TGTGCCAGCAGTTTCCGCAGATGGACTGAAGCTTTCTTT
CDR3aa: CASSFRRWTEAFF

j_gene: TRBJ1-5
v_gene: TRBV4-1
d_gene: -
CDR3nt: TGCGCCAGCAGCCTCAGGGCAGCCCTTAGCAATCAGCCCCAGCATTTT
CDR3aa: CASSLRAALSNQPQHF

j_gene: TRBJ2-3
v_gene: TRBV7-2
d_gene: -
CDR3nt: TGTGCCAGCAGCTCCCATCGTCGGACTACGAGCACAGATACGCAGTATTTT
CDR3aa: CASSSHRRTTSTDTQYF

j_gene: TRBJ2-3
v_gene: TRBV2
d_gene: -
CDR3nt: TGTGCCAGCAGCCTCAGGGGAAGAGGCACAGATACGCAGTATTTT
CDR3aa: CASSLRGRGTDTQYF

j_gene: TRBJ1-5
v_gene: TRBV7-2
d_gene: TRBD1
CDR3nt: TGTGCCAGCAGCTCCACAGGGGCGAGCAATCAGCCCCAGCATTTT
CDR3aa: CASSSTGASNQPQHF

j_gene: TRBJ1-2
v_gene: TRBV19
d_gene: TRBD1
CDR3nt: TGTGCCAGTAGTATAGAGGACAGGGATGACTATGGCTACACCTTC
CDR3aa: CASSIEDRDDYGYTF

j_gene: TRBJ1-4
v_gene: TRBV7-9
d_gene: -
CDR3nt: TGTGCCAGCAGCTTTCGACAAAGAAATGAAAAACTGTTTTTT
CDR3aa: CASSFRQRNEKLFF

j_gene: TRBJ2-3
v_gene: TRBV2
d_gene: -
CDR3nt: TGTGCCAGCAGTGGCTGGGGCTTGCAGGTCGCGGATACGCAGTATTTT
CDR3aa: CASSGWGLQVADTQYF

j_gene: TRBJ1-1
v_gene: TRBV6-1
d_gene: -
CDR3nt: TGTGCCAGCAGGGGCCCTTACACTGAAGCTTTCTTT
CDR3aa: CASRGPYTEAFF

j_gene: TRBJ2-5
v_gene: TRBV5-1
d_gene: TRBD1
CDR3nt: TGCGCCAGCAGATTTACCGGGACAGGTCCTAACTTC
CDR3aa: CASRFTGTGPNF

j_gene: TRBJ1-2
v_gene: TRBV13
d_gene: TRBD1
CDR3nt: TGTGCCAGCAGCACAGGGGGCAACTATGGCTACACCTTC
CDR3aa: CASSTGGNYGYTF

j_gene: TRBJ2-7
v_gene: TRBV7-2
d_gene: -
CDR3nt: TGTGCCAGCAGCGTAAGACTATATCAGAACGAGCAGTACTTC
CDR3aa: CASSVRLYQNEQYF

j_gene: TRBJ2-7
v_gene: TRBV9
d_gene: TRBD2
CDR3nt: TGTGCCAGCAGCCACTCATTAGCGGGAGGTAACGCCTACGAGCAGTACTTC
CDR3aa: CASSHSLAGGNAYEQYF

j_gene: TRBJ1-1
v_gene: TRBV6-1
d_gene: TRBD1
CDR3nt: TGTGCCAGCCAGGGACAGAGCCGACGAGGTGAAGCTTTCTTT
CDR3aa: CASQGQSRRGEAFF

j_gene: TRBJ1-2
v_gene: TRBV29-1
d_gene: TRBD1
CDR3nt: TGCAGCGTTGTGGGCCAGACAGGGGCGAATGGCTACACCTTC
CDR3aa: CSVVGQTGANGYTF

j_gene: TRBJ2-5
v_gene: TRBV5-4
d_gene: -
CDR3nt: TGTGCCAGGGGAGTCGAAGAGACCCAGTACTTC
CDR3aa: CARGVEETQYF

j_gene: TRBJ1-6
v_gene: TRBV2
d_gene: -
CDR3nt: TGTGCCAGCAGTGATGTGGCAGGGTATTCACCCCTCCACTTT
CDR3aa: CASSDVAGYSPLHF

j_gene: TRBJ1-6
v_gene: TRBV6-6
d_gene: TRBD1
CDR3nt: TGTGCCAGCGGGTCTTATACAGGGGGACATTCACCCCTCCACTTT
CDR3aa: CASGSYTGGHSPLHF

j_gene: TRBJ1-2
v_gene: TRBV18
d_gene: TRBD1
CDR3nt: TGTGCCAGCTCACCACCCTGGGACAGCAGGTCTAATGGCTACACCTTC
CDR3aa: CASSPPWDSRSNGYTF

j_gene: TRBJ1-5
v_gene: TRBV7-8
d_gene: -
CDR3nt: TGTGCCAGCAGCTTCTTTACAGGGAACAGCAATCAGCCCCAGCATTTT
CDR3aa: CASSFFTGNSNQPQHF

j_gene: TRBJ2-7
v_gene: TRBV25-1
d_gene: -
CDR3nt: TGTGCCAGCAGTGAATCCAAGTCCGGAGATTACGAGCAGTACTTC
CDR3aa: CASSESKSGDYEQYF